The 21 T cell receptor beta chains presented below share a single source sample, sequenced in a study of blood T cells in healthy people across ages. A J-beta primer mix and a sample-barcoded 5' primer were used in a second PCR of roughly 7 to 12 cycles. TCRdb re-derived calls from the 5' RACE reads in MiXCR, one entry per CDR3 protein. The sample records over 1,500,000 distinct CDR3 sequences, around 40% being singletons. The sample comprised blood. The receptor source for this set is a human donor in good health.

The chain carries TRBV5-1 and TRBJ1-4; 9 positions match TRBD1. The germline V gene has CDR1 SGHRS and CDR2 YFSETQ. This CDR3 has 16 residues. The ends lost 4 bases at V and 0 bases at J; junction bases unmatched: 4. The CDR3 coding sequence is TGCGCCAGCAGCCCGGACAGGGGTCCAACTAATGAAAAACTGTTTTTT. Translation gives CASSPDRGPTNEKLFF.

V is TRBV5-1 and J is TRBJ2-5; D ambiguous. Trimming pared 0 bases from V and 0 bases from J, leaving 6 bases between. CDR3 length: 14 residues. Germline V gene lookup returns CDR1 SGHRS and CDR2 YFSETQ. The CDR3 DNA sequence: TGCGCCAGCAGCTTGGCTCAGTACCAAGAGACCCAGTACTTC. This translates into CASSLAQYQETQYF.

V gene TRBV6-1 combines with J gene TRBJ1-2, with D hard to call. The CDR3 sequence is 15 residues long. V lost 0 bases to trimming and J lost 5 bases, with 13 bases between them. Germline V lookup: CDR1 MNHNS, CDR2 SASEGT. The chain's CDR3 is CASSEAGGGLYGYTF. The CDR3 nucleotides read TGTGCCAGCAGTGAAGCGGGAGGAGGGTTGTATGGCTACACCTTC.

This clonotype was seen a few times. The chain couples TRBV28 to TRBJ2-2; D is possibly TRBD2 (6 bases). The CDR3 runs to 15 residues. Between the trimmed V and J ends, which lost 7 bases and 0 bases, there was a span of 12 bases. Looked up from germline, CDR1 is MDHEN and CDR2 is SYDVKM. CDR3 region: CASTGVVANTGELFF. CDR3 bases: TGTGCCAGCACGGGGGTCGTCGCGAACACCGGGGAGCTGTTTTTT.

In this sample, this clonotype turned up once. The chain has TRBV29-1 and TRBJ1-1; no reliable D call. CDR3 length equals 15 residues. The ends were cut back, 6 bases at V and 0 bases at J, with 17 bases in the middle. Germline CDR1 and CDR2: SQVTM and ANQGSEA. The CDR3 DNA reads TGCAGCGTACGAGGACTCCTGGACCTGAACACTGAAGCTTTCTTT. As protein: CSVRGLLDLNTEAFF. The full variable domain, with the rest looked up from reference TRBV29-1 and TRBJ1-1, is SAVISQKPSRDICQRGTSLTIQCQVDSQVTMMFWYRQQPGQSLTLIATANQGSEATYESGFVIDKFPISRPNLTFSTLTVSNMSPEDSSIYLCSVRGLLDLNTEAFFGQGTRLTVV.

The genes are TRBV2 and TRBJ2-1; 7 bases fit TRBD2. Germline V CDR1 and CDR2: SNHLY, FYNNEI. The junction had 4 bases not matched to a gene; V was cut back by 0 bases and J by 5 bases. The CDR3 spans 15 residues. The DNA of the CDR3 is TGTGCCAGCAGTGAAGCCTGGGCGGGGGACAATGAGCAGTTCTTC. This codes for CASSEAWAGDNEQFF.

The V call is TRBV9, the J call TRBJ2-3; a weak D match, TRBD2 (6 bases). The germline V gene has CDR1 SGDLS and CDR2 YYNGEE. The CDR3 runs 14 residues. V lost 5 bases, J lost 1 base, and 11 bases lay in between. The CDR3 loop reads CASSGGIRTDTQYF. For the CDR3, the DNA is TGTGCCAGCAGTGGGGGGATTCGCACAGATACGCAGTATTTT.

The genes are TRBV6-6 and TRBJ1-2, with D tentatively TRBD1 (6 bases). The germline V and J ends were trimmed by 5 bases and 2 bases, with 12 bases remaining between them. Germline V gene lookup returns CDR1 MNHNY and CDR2 SVGAGI (reference sequence). CDR3 size: 14 residues. CDR3 nucleotide sequence: TGTGCCAGCAGTAACGGACAGTCAAACTATGGCTACACCTTC. Its translation is CASSNGQSNYGYTF.

The chain recombines TRBV12-3 or TRBV12-4 with TRBJ1-5; no clear D. Trimming cost V 6 bases and J 5 bases, with 11 bases left between them. The CDR3 is 13 amino acids. The CDR3 region has the DNA TGTGCCAGCAGCTCAGAATTACATCAGCCCCAGCATTTT. This gives the protein CASSSELHQPQHF.

The V gene is TRBV6-6, the J gene TRBJ2-5; 9 nucleotides match TRBD1. Germline V gene lookup returns CDR1 MNHNY and CDR2 SVGAGI (reference sequence). V trimming: 7 bases; J trimming: 5 bases; junction bases outside the gene matches: 8. This CDR3 comprises 14 residues. The CDR3 DNA reads as TGTGCCAGCAAAGCGGACAGGGGTCAGGAGACCCAGTACTTC. Its translation is CASKADRGQETQYF.

This clonotype showed up just a few times. The CDR3 region is CASRRDRGQSETQYF. In DNA, the CDR3 is TGTGCCAGCAGACGGGACAGGGGGCAGTCAGAGACCCAGTACTTC. V gene TRBV11-3 combines with J gene TRBJ2-5; TRBD1 matches 12 bases. Germline-derived CDR1 and CDR2 are SGHNT and YENEEA. CDR3 length: 15 amino acids. V was clipped by 6 bases and J by 4 bases; unmatched bases: 6.

The chain is built from TRBV9 and TRBJ1-4; D might be TRBD1 (6 bases). The V gene lost 3 bases and the J gene lost 5 bases, with 17 bases spanning the gap. Looked up from germline, CDR1 is SGDLS and CDR2 is YYNGEE. The CDR3 has 16 amino acids. CDR3 residues: CASSGNRASSNEKLFF. CDR3 nucleotide sequence: TGTGCCAGCAGCGGAAACAGGGCTTCCTCCAATGAAAAACTGTTTTTT.

Concerning this clonotype itself: A junction end diverges from the germline sequence, so it may reflect a read error. The chain recombines TRBV27 with TRBJ2-6, with 8 positions matching TRBD1. Germline V CDR1 and CDR2: MNHEY, SMNVEV (reference sequence). The CDR3 is made up of 19 amino acids. In DNA form, the CDR3 reads TGTGCCAGCAAAAGAGGACAGGGACGGAGGAGCTCTGGGGCCAGCGTCCTGACTTTC. Translation gives CASKRGQGRRSSGASVLTF.

A note on this clonotype: The junction departs from germline at one end; a sequencing error may be responsible. The chain employs TRBV7-9 and TRBJ1-5, with D maybe TRBD1 (5 bases). Germline loops: CDR1 SEHNR, CDR2 FQNEAQ (reference sequence). CDR3 size: 13 residues. The CDR3 DNA reads as TGTGCCGGCAGCGCGACAGTCTATCAGCCCCAGCATTTT. Translated: CAGSATVYQPQHF.

The chain has TRBV2 and TRBJ2-3, with TRBD2 identical over 9 bases. J lost 2 bases, V lost 9 bases, and 15 bases had no gene match. There are 17 residues in the CDR3. CDR1 is SNHLY, CDR2 FYNNEI, per germline. Here the CDR3 reads CASQDSLAGRLTDTQYF. The DNA of the CDR3 is TGTGCCAGTCAGGACTCGCTAGCGGGGCGGCTCACAGATACGCAGTATTTT.

The chain has TRBV4-3 and TRBJ1-6, with D possibly TRBD1 on 5 matching bases. Germline V gene data show CDR1 as LGHNA and CDR2 as YSLEER. This CDR3 is 15 amino acids long. Deletions cut 0 bases from V and 8 bases from J, with 11 bases between. The CDR3 sequence: CASSQDSGQDSPLHF. The CDR3, as DNA: TGCGCCAGCAGCCAAGATTCAGGGCAAGATTCACCCCTCCACTTT.

Only a few counts were recorded for this clonotype. The rearrangement uses TRBV12-3 or TRBV12-4 and TRBJ1-5, with D possibly being TRBD1 (5 bases). V was cut by 3 bases and J by 4 bases, with 10 bases left in between. The CDR3 sequence is 14 residues long. This CDR3 is CASSFGAKNQPQHF. DNA for the CDR3: TGTGCCAGCAGTTTTGGGGCAAAGAATCAGCCCCAGCATTTT.

The CDR3 DNA is TGTGCCAGCAGCTTAGCGGCGGTCGCAGATACGCAGTATTTT. Amino acids: CASSLAAVADTQYF. This chain uses TRBV7-2 with TRBJ2-3; D remains ambiguous. Trimming took off 0 bases at V and 4 bases at J, with 8 bases between the two ends. Germline V CDR1 and CDR2: SGHTA, FQGNSA. The length of the CDR3 is 14 residues.

This clonotype has only a few counts. The chain joins TRBV6-2 or TRBV6-3 to TRBJ2-6, with D unclear. The V gene's germline CDR1 is MNHEY and CDR2 SVGEGT. The ends were cut back, 8 bases at V and 0 bases at J, with 8 bases in the middle. The CDR3 extends over 14 amino acids. CDR3 amino acids: CASHGPSGANVLTF. As DNA, the CDR3 is TGTGCCAGCCACGGCCCCTCTGGGGCCAACGTCCTGACTTTC.

The gene calls are TRBV29-1 and TRBJ2-2; D remains unclear. The CDR3 covers 14 residues. Trimming cost V 1 base and J 2 bases, with 8 bases left between them. Germline loops: CDR1 SQVTM, CDR2 ANQGSEA. CDR3 residues: CSVEGKANTGELFF. The CDR3 bases are TGCAGCGTTGAAGGGAAAGCCAACACCGGGGAGCTGTTTTTT.

The V call is TRBV9, the J call TRBJ1-5; TRBD1 might be the D (6 bases). Germline CDR1 SGDLS, CDR2 YYNGEE. Trimming took off 0 bases at V and 8 bases at J, with 15 bases between the two ends. The CDR3 is 15 residues long. CDR3 nucleotides: TGTGCCAGCAGCGTAGGCGGGACATTGGGGGAGCCCCAGCATTTT. Its protein is CASSVGGTLGEPQHF.